These T cell receptor beta chains were read from a single sample in a study of beta chain features in type 1 diabetes. Only in-frame clones appear in the TCRdb table, and some are missing; sequencing was by immunoSEQ multiplex PCR. The sample has 150,000 to 190,000 clones, about 8.1% seen once. The sample was central memory CD4+ T cells from blood. These receptors came from a man between 18 and 35 years old in good health. Both conserved end residues are part of each CDR3. D genes are given only for firm matches. Size tells how often a clone was seen (once, few, many) or the class of an expanded clone, and some rows leave it out.

v_gene	j_gene	d_gene	abundance	CDR3aa	CDR3nt
TRBV6-1	TRBJ2-3	.	.	CASSEFKDTQYF	TGTGCCAGCAGTGAATTTAAAGATACGCAGTATTTT
TRBV7-3	TRBJ2-3	.	few	CASSLGLGADTQYF	TGTGCCAGCAGCCTAGGTTTAGGCGCAGATACGCAGTATTTT
TRBV2	TRBJ1-1	.	.	CASSVPRGRAFF	TGTGCCAGCAGCGTACCCCGTGGGAGAGCTTTCTTT
TRBV5-1	TRBJ2-1	.	few	CASSLQAGGSNEQFF	TGCGCCAGCAGCTTGCAAGCGGGCGGCTCCAATGAGCAGTTCTTC
TRBV4-3	TRBJ2-1	TRBD1	many	CASSLGTGRWNEQFF	TGCGCCAGCAGCCTAGGGACAGGCCGCTGGAATGAGCAGTTCTTC
TRBV29-1	TRBJ2-7	.	few	CSVEEGGKGSYEQYF	TGCAGCGTTGAAGAAGGAGGGAAGGGATCCTACGAGCAGTACTTC
TRBV28	TRBJ1-5	.	.	CASSSTGHFDNQPQHF	TGTGCCAGCAGTTCGACAGGCCATTTTGACAATCAGCCCCAGCATTTT
TRBV30	TRBJ1-3	.	.	CAWSLTRVSGNTIYF	TGTGCCTGGAGTCTTACGCGGGTCTCTGGAAACACCATATATTTT
TRBV9	TRBJ2-3	TRBD2	.	CASSVRLAGGPRTDTQYF	TGTGCCAGCAGCGTTAGACTAGCGGGGGGGCCTAGGACAGATACGCAGTATTTT
TRBV5-6	TRBJ2-5	TRBD1	many	CASSRQGEGETQYF	TGTGCCAGCAGCCGACAGGGCGAGGGAGAGACCCAGTACTTC
TRBV18	TRBJ2-3	TRBD1	few	CASSQGQGLSSTDTQYF	TGTGCCAGCTCACAGGGACAGGGGCTCTCTAGCACAGATACGCAGTATTTT
TRBV4-3	TRBJ2-2	TRBD1	few	CASSQRQGPQTGELFF	TGCGCCAGCAGCCAACGACAGGGACCCCAAACCGGGGAGCTGTTTTTT
TRBV5-1	TRBJ1-5	.	.	CASSLDGSGNQPQHF	TGCGCCAGCAGCTTGGATGGATCCGGGAATCAGCCCCAGCATTTT
TRBV28	TRBJ1-5	.	few	CASSLSIGGGNQPQHF	TGTGCCAGCAGTTTAAGTATTGGGGGGGGCAATCAGCCCCAGCATTTT
TRBV2	TRBJ1-5	TRBD1	.	CASSGTGGDQPQHF	TGTGCCAGCAGTGGGACAGGGGGCGATCAGCCCCAGCATTTT
TRBV7-2	TRBJ1-1	.	few	CASSGLTNTEAFF	TGTGCCAGCAGCGGACTGACGAACACTGAAGCTTTCTTT
TRBV4-1	TRBJ1-2	.	few	CASSQGAGYSYGYTF	TGCGCCAGCAGCCAAGGAGCAGGGTATAGCTATGGCTACACCTTC
TRBV5-4	TRBJ2-3	TRBD1	.	CASSRTGGRVTDTQYF	TGTGCCAGCAGCCGGACAGGGGGGCGTGTCACAGATACGCAGTATTTT
TRBV28	TRBJ1-2	.	.	CASSLLQDGYTF	TGTGCCAGCAGTTTACTGCAGGATGGCTACACCTTC
TRBV30	TRBJ2-5	.	many	CAWSSMGAETQYF	TGTGCCTGGAGTTCCATGGGCGCCGAGACCCAGTACTTC
TRBV7-3	TRBJ2-3	TRBD1	.	CASSFTGGPGTQYF	TGTGCCAGCAGCTTCACAGGGGGCCCAGGTACGCAGTATTTT
TRBV19	TRBJ1-2	TRBD1	.	CASSIGPGQGGTFLRDGYTF	TGTGCCAGTAGTATAGGTCCGGGACAGGGAGGTACATTCCTCCGGGACGGCTACACCTTC
TRBV6-1	TRBJ2-7	.	.	CASSEEFRGTYEQYF	TGTGCCAGCAGTGAAGAATTTCGGGGAACCTACGAGCAGTACTTC
TRBV9	TRBJ1-5	TRBD1	few	CASSAEDRAYSNQPQHF	TGTGCCAGCAGCGCTGAGGACAGGGCTTATAGCAATCAGCCCCAGCATTTT
TRBV7-3	TRBJ2-3	TRBD1	few	CASSTGTGFTDTQYF	TGTGCCAGCAGCACCGGGACAGGGTTCACAGATACGCAGTATTTT
TRBV18	TRBJ2-7	.	.	CASSPPTVNSYEQYF	TGTGCCAGCTCACCACCGACAGTAAACTCCTACGAGCAGTACTTC
TRBV9	TRBJ1-2	TRBD1	.	CASSGDRDYGYTF	TGTGCCAGCAGCGGCGACAGGGACTATGGCTACACCTTC